A selection of T cell receptor beta chains follows, all from one sample in a study of cytomegalovirus exposure and HLA in healthy donors. Some clones are missing from TCRdb's copy, which holds only in-frame ones; the method was immunoSEQ multiplex PCR. The profile shows 90,000 to 100,000 clones, about 80% of them singletons. Material for sequencing was PBMCs. These receptors were obtained from a man aged 55 to 70 in good health and CMV-seropositive. The CDR3 runs from the conserved cysteine through the conserved F or W. The D gene is left open where the match is weak. Expanded clones get a size class; other rows say once, few or many, or leave the size out.

j_gene	d_gene	v_gene	abundance	CDR3aa	CDR3nt
TRBJ2-3	TRBD1	TRBV11-1	few	CASSLDRGLITDTQYF	TGTGCCAGCAGCTTGGACAGGGGGTTAATTACAGATACGCAGTATTTT
TRBJ2-5	TRBD1	TRBV6-5	.	CASSTSPGGEETQYF	TGTGCCAGCAGTACTTCCCCAGGGGGCGAAGAGACCCAGTACTTC
TRBJ2-3	.	TRBV14	few	CASRPRAMSTDTQYF	TGTGCCAGCAGGCCGAGGGCGATGAGCACAGATACGCAGTATTTT
TRBJ2-5	TRBD1	TRBV7-3	.	CASSQGQGVRETQYF	TGTGCCAGCAGCCAAGGACAGGGGGTTCGGGAGACCCAGTACTTC
TRBJ2-1	TRBD1	TRBV10-1	.	CASSSGQGKQNEQFF	TGCGCCAGCAGCTCGGGACAGGGTAAACAGAATGAGCAGTTCTTC
TRBJ2-5	TRBD1	TRBV25-1	few	CASSVGGLETQYF	TGTGCCAGCAGTGTAGGGGGCTTGGAGACCCAGTACTTC
TRBJ1-6	TRBD1	TRBV6-4	.	CASSDQGGNNSPLHF	TGTGCCAGCAGTGACCAGGGGGGAAATAATTCACCCCTCCACTTT
TRBJ2-2	.	TRBV4-1	.	CASSRQMNTGELFF	TGCGCCAGCAGCCGTCAAATGAACACCGGGGAGCTGTTTTTT
TRBJ2-5	TRBD1	TRBV5-1	.	CASTRTGSRETQYF	TGCGCCAGCACCCGGACAGGGAGTAGGGAGACCCAGTACTTC
TRBJ2-3	.	TRBV7-3	once	CASSDRNTDTQYF	TGTGCCAGCAGCGATAGAAACACAGATACGCAGTATTTT
TRBJ1-1	TRBD1	TRBV13	.	CASSLVGDSPIMNTEAFF	TGTGCCAGCAGCTTAGTTGGGGACAGTCCTATCATGAACACTGAAGCTTTCTTT
TRBJ1-1	TRBD1	TRBV7-3	.	CASSLGQGLGTEAFF	TGTGCCAGCAGCCTCGGACAGGGTTTGGGCACTGAAGCTTTCTTT
TRBJ1-5	.	TRBV27	few	CANRTEDSNQPQHF	TGTGCCAATCGGACAGAAGATAGCAATCAGCCCCAGCATTTT
TRBJ1-2	.	TRBV28	.	CASSSPGLGGYTF	TGTGCCAGCAGTTCTCCAGGGTTAGGTGGCTACACCTTC
TRBJ2-7	.	TRBV5-1	.	CASSLVEQPYEQYF	TGCGCCAGCAGCTTGGTTGAACAGCCCTACGAGCAGTACTTC
TRBJ2-5	TRBD2	TRBV9	.	CASSGGLAGAIRETQYF	TGTGCCAGCAGCGGGGGACTAGCGGGGGCCATTCGGGAGACCCAGTACTTC
TRBJ1-6	.	TRBV4-2	.	CASSQDSGDYNSPLHF	TGTGCCAGCAGCCAAGACTCAGGGGACTATAATTCACCCCTCCACTTT
TRBJ2-7	TRBD1	TRBV19	.	CASSTPVDRGRQYF	TGTGCCAGTAGTACCCCCGTGGACAGGGGGCGGCAGTACTTC
TRBJ2-7	.	TRBV5-4	.	CASSLPFGLEQYF	TGTGCCAGCAGCTTGCCCTTTGGGCTCGAGCAGTACTTC
TRBJ2-7	TRBD1	TRBV7-9	.	CASRSGQGVPYEQYF	TGTGCCAGCAGATCGGGACAGGGGGTGCCCTACGAGCAGTACTTC
TRBJ2-7	TRBD1	TRBV6-6	.	CASSLPDRGPEQYF	TGTGCCAGCAGCCTCCCGGACAGGGGGCCTGAGCAGTACTTC
TRBJ2-4	.	TRBV7-2	.	CASSLRLGLLAKNIQYF	TGTGCCAGCAGCTTACGACTAGGCCTCTTAGCCAAAAACATTCAGTACTTC
TRBJ1-2	TRBD1	TRBV30	.	CAWNRDSNTGYTF	TGTGCCTGGAATAGGGACAGTAACACCGGCTACACCTTC
TRBJ1-1	.	TRBV5-1	.	CASSLGATGGTEAFF	TGCGCCAGCAGCTTGGGGGCCACCGGGGGGACTGAAGCTTTCTTT
TRBJ2-3	.	TRBV19	.	CASSGGLITDTQYF	TGTGCCAGTAGTGGGGGACTGATCACAGATACGCAGTATTTT
TRBJ2-7	.	TRBV13	.	CASSLSSYEQYF	TGTGCCAGCAGCCTAAGCTCCTACGAGCAGTACTTC
TRBJ2-7	TRBD1	TRBV6-1	.	CASSRTGGSYEQYF	TGTGCCAGCAGTAGGACAGGGGGGTCCTACGAGCAGTACTTC
TRBJ1-5	.	TRBV18	.	CASSPPLGGNSNQPQHF	TGTGCCAGCTCACCTCCCCTGGGGGGGAATAGCAATCAGCCCCAGCATTTT
TRBJ2-7	TRBD2	TRBV7-2	.	CASSQRLAGVPGQYF	TGTGCCAGCAGCCAAAGACTAGCGGGGGTTCCTGGGCAGTACTTC
TRBJ1-4	TRBD1	TRBV25-1	.	CASSGDRSWGGNEKLFF	TGTGCCAGCAGTGGGGACAGGTCGTGGGGGGGTAATGAAAAACTGTTTTTT
TRBJ1-2	TRBD1	TRBV7-9	.	CASSQTGGDYGYTF	TGTGCCAGCAGCCAGACAGGGGGGGACTATGGCTACACCTTC
TRBJ2-5	TRBD1	TRBV29-1	.	CSVPGTGGYKQYF	TGCAGCGTTCCCGGGACAGGGGGGTACAAGCAGTACTTC
TRBJ1-6	.	TRBV5-4	few	CASSLARDFGYNSPLHF	TGTGCCAGCAGCTTAGCGCGGGACTTTGGGTATAATTCACCCCTCCACTTT
TRBJ1-1	.	TRBV29-1	.	CSVAPGSNTEAFF	TGCAGCGTTGCCCCAGGATCGAACACTGAAGCTTTCTTT
TRBJ2-7	TRBD1	TRBV5-4	.	CASSLPGQGLSYEQYF	TGTGCCAGCAGCTTGCCTGGACAGGGCCTCTCCTACGAGCAGTACTTC
TRBJ1-2	.	TRBV16	.	CASSQGGAGDYGYTF	TGTGCCAGCAGCCAAGGCGGGGCTGGGGACTATGGCTACACCTTC
TRBJ1-5	TRBD1	TRBV19	.	CASSMHRGLNQPQHF	TGTGCCAGTAGTATGCACAGGGGACTCAATCAGCCCCAGCATTTT
TRBJ2-7	.	TRBV30	.	CAWSEDTYEQYF	TGTGCCTGGAGTGAGGACACGTACGAGCAGTACTTC
TRBJ1-1	TRBD1	TRBV6-1	.	CAWNGTVGTEAFF	TGTGCCTGGAACGGGACAGTGGGCACTGAAGCTTTCTTT
TRBJ2-1	TRBD2	TRBV19	.	CASSVGTTYNEQFF	TGTGCCAGTAGTGTGGGGACTACATACAATGAGCAGTTCTTC
TRBJ2-3	.	TRBV6-5	.	CASRNGGGRTDTQYF	TGTGCCAGTAGAAATGGGGGGGGCCGCACAGATACGCAGTATTTT
TRBJ2-5	.	TRBV27	once	CASRPLGRQETQYF	TGTGCCAGCAGGCCCCTAGGGAGGCAAGAAACCCAGTACTTC
TRBJ2-7	TRBD2	TRBV6-6	.	CAVRGGVVYEQYF	TGTGCCGTCCGGGGGGGTGTGGTCTACGAGCAGTACTTC
TRBJ1-1	.	TRBV19	.	CASSISGTRGRGTEAFF	TGTGCCAGTAGTATCTCCGGGACACGGGGTAGAGGGACTGAAGCTTTCTTT